A single T cell receptor beta chain is shown here with its context. One end of the junction does not line up with germline, which may come from a read error. The data were taken from a study of T cell responses to AZD1222 COVID-19 vaccine. This CDR3 spans 13 amino acids. Germline V gene sequence: CDR1 SNHLY, CDR2 FYNNEI. Profiled with immunoSEQ multiplex PCR; TCRdb holds only in-frame clones, not every one. Found here are 150,000 to 200,000 clones, 90% to 95% of them singletons; the top ten hold about 2.3%. The clonotype comes from an adult in good health. The rearrangement joins TRBV2 to TRBJ1-2; weak D call: TRBD1 (5 bases). Sequences were derived from peripheral blood, sampled on day 0 of AZD1222 vaccination. The CDR3 sequence: CASSEAGRYGYTF. The CDR3 DNA reads TGTGCCAGCAGCGAAGCAGGGAGGTATGGCTACACCTTC.